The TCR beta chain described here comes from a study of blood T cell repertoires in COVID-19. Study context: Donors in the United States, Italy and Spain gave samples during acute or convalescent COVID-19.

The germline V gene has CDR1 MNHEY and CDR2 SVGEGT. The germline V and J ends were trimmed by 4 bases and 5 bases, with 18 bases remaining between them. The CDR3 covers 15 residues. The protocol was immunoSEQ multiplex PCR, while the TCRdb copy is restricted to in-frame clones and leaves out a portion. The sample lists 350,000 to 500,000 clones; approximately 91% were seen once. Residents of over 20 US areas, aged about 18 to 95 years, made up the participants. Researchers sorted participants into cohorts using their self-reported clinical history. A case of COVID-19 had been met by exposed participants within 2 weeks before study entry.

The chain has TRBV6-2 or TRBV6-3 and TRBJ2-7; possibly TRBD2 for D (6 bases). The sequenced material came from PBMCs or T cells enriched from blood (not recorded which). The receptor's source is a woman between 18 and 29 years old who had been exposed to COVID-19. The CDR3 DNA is TGTGCCAGCAGTTCCCTCACGGGAGTCCGGGACGAGCAGTACTTC. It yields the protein CASSSLTGVRDEQYF.